This T cell receptor (beta chain) was sequenced for a study of cytomegalovirus exposure and HLA in healthy donors. The CDR3 totals 11 residues. V was pared by 6 bases and J by 9 bases, with 9 bases between. CDR1 is MNHEY and CDR2 is SVGAGI in the germline V gene. Study-level findings and limits: Cytomegalovirus association was assigned to more than 150 TCR beta chains. The presence/absence work took it that sequencing depth was about the same across donors. Later, an analysis found that common viral pathogens appeared to be linked with several of the most significant clusters. A later look showed TCR association rates differing by HLA locus, highest for DRB1 and lowest for HLA-C.

Primers for the PCR totalled 60 Vbeta and 13 Jbeta. Sequencing used immunoSEQ multiplex PCR; TCRdb keeps in-frame clones, though not all of them. The sample has tens of thousands of clones, about 78% seen once. Regarding this clone: The antigen is unknown.

The TCR sequence derives from a male donor in good health and CMV-seropositive. The sequenced sample was PBMCs. This chain connects TRBV6-5 to TRBJ2-1; D not resolved. The CDR3 nucleotides are TGTGCCAGCAGCCCCGGCGGTGAGCAGTTCTTC. This sequence encodes CASSPGGEQFF.